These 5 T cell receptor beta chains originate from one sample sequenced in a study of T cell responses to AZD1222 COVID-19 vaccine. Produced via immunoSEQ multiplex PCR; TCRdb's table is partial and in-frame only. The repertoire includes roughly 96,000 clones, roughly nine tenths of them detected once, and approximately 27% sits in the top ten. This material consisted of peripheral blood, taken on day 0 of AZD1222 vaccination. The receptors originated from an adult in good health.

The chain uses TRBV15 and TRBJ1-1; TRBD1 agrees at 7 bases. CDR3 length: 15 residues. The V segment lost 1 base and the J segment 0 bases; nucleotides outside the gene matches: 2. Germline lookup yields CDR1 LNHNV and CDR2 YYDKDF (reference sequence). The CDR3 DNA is TGTGCCACCAGCAGAGTGACAGGGATGAACACTGAAGCTTTCTTT. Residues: CATSRVTGMNTEAFF. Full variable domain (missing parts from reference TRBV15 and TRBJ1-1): DAMVIQNPRYQVTQFGKPVTLSCSQTLNHNVMYWYQQKSSQAPKLLFHYYDKDFNNEADTPDNFQSRRPNTSFCFLDIRSPGLGDTAMYLCATSRVTGMNTEAFFGQGTRLTVV.

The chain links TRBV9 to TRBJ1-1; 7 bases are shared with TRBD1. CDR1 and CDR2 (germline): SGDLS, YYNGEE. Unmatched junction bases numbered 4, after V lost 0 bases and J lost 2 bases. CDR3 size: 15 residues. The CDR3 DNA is TGTGCCAGCAGCGTAGCTTGGGACAGAAACACTGAAGCTTTCTTT. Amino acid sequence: CASSVAWDRNTEAFF.

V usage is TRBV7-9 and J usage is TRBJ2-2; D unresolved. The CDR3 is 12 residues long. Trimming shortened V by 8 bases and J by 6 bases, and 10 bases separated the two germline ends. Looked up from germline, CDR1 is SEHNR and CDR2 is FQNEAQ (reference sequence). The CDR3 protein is CASLIVAGELFF. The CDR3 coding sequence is TGTGCCAGCCTAATCGTGGCCGGGGAGCTGTTTTTT.

Written as DNA, the CDR3 is TGTGCCAGCAGCTTTATGGGACAGGGGAGCGCCTACGAGCAGTACTTC. Its translation is CASSFMGQGSAYEQYF. The chain has TRBV7-2 and TRBJ2-7; 10 nucleotides match TRBD1. CDR1 is SGHTA, CDR2 FQGNSA, per germline. The V segment lost 3 bases and the J segment 2 bases; nucleotides outside the gene matches: 7. This CDR3 has 16 amino acids.

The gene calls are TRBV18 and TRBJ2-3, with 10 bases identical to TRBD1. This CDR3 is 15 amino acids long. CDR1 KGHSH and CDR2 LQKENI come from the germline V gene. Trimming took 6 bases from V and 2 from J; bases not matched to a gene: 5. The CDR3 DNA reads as TGTGCCAGCTCCCGAGGGACAGGGGCCACAGATACGCAGTATTTT. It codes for CASSRGTGATDTQYF.